This TCR beta chain was captured in a study of blood T cell repertoires in COVID-19. Germline CDR1 is LGHNA and CDR2 is YNFKEQ. The length of the CDR3 is 16 residues. V lost 0 bases and J lost 2, with 11 bases in between. The table came from immunoSEQ multiplex PCR; TCRdb's copy has only in-frame clones and leaves some out. The sample consists of some 150,000 clones, 80% to 90% of them appearing once. The receptor comes from a woman aged 55-69 years with COVID-19, enrolled during active disease. Material: peripheral blood. The chain recombines TRBV4-2 with TRBJ2-1, with TRBD2 as a possible D gene (5 bases). The CDR3 here is CASSQEIGVTYNEQFF. CDR3 bases: TGTGCCAGCAGCCAAGAGATCGGGGTTACCTACAATGAGCAGTTCTTC.